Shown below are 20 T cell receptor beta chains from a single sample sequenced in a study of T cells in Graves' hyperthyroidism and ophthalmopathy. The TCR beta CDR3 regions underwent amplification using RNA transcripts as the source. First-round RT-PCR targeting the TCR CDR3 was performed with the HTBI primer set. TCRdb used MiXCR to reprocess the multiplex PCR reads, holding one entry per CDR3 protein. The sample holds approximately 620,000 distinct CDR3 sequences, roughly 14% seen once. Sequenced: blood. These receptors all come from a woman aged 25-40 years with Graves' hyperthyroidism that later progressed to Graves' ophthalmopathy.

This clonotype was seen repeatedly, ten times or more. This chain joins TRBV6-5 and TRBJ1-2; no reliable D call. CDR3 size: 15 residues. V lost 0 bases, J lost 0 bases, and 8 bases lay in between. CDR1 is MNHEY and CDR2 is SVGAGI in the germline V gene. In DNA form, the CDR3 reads TGTGCCAGCAGTTACTCGATCAGAGCTAACTATGGCTACACCTTC. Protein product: CASSYSIRANYGYTF.

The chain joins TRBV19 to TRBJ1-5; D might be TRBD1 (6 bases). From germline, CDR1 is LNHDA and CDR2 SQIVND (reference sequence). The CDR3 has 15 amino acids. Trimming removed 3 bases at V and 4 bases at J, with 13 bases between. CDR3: CASSIRQGLNQPQHF. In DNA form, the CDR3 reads TGTGCCAGTAGTATTCGGCAGGGGCTGAATCAGCCCCAGCATTTT.

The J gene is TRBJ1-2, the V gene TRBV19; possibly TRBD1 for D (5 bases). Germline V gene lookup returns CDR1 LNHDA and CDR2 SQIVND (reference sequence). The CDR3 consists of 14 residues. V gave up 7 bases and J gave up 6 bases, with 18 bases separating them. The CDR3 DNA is TGTGCCAGTATGGTATGGGGACCGTCCCATGGCTACACCTTC. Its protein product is CASMVWGPSHGYTF.

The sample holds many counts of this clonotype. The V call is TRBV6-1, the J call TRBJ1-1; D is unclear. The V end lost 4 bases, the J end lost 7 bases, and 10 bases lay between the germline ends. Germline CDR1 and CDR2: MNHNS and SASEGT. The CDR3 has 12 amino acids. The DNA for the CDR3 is TGTGCCAGCAGTGGCGGTGAGGGTGAAGCTTTCTTT. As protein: CASSGGEGEAFF.

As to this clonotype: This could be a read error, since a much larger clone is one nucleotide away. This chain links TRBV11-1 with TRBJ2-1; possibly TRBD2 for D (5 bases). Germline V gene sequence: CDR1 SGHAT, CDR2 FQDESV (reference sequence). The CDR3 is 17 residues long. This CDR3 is CANSLVPAAPSYNEQFF. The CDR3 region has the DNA TGTGCCAACAGCTTAGTGCCAGCGGCCCCCTCCTACAATGAGCAGTTCTTC.

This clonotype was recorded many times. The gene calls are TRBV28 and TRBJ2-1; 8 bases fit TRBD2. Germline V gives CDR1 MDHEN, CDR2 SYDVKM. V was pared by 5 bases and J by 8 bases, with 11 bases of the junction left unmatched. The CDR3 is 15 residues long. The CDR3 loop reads CASSDPGTSSHEQFF. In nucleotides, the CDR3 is TGTGCCAGCAGTGACCCCGGGACTAGTAGCCATGAGCAGTTCTTC.

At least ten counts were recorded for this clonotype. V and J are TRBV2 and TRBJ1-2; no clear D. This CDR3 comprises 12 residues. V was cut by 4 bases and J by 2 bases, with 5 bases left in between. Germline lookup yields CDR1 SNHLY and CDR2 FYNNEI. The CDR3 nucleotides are TGTGCCAGCAGTGTCGAGAACTATGGCTACACCTTC. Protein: CASSVENYGYTF.

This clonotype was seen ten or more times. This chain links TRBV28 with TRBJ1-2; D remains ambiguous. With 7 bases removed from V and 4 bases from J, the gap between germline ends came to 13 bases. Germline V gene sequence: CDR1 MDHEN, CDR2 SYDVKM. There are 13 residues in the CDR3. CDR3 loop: CASMRQRAYGYTF. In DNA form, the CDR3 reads TGTGCCAGCATGCGTCAACGAGCCTATGGCTACACCTTC.

In nucleotides, the CDR3 is TGTGCCTGGAGTGCCAGACACAGCTATGGCTACACCTTC. Translated, it gives CAWSARHSYGYTF. The V call is TRBV30, the J call TRBJ1-2; D not certain. The CDR3 length is 13 residues. Trimming took 1 base from V and 4 from J, leaving 10 bases between them. In germline, CDR1 is GTSNPN, CDR2 SVGIG (reference sequence).

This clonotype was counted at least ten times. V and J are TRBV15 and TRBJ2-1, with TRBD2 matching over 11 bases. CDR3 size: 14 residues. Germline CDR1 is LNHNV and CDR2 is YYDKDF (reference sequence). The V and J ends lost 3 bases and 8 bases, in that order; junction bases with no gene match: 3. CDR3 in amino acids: CATSSKLAGDEQFF. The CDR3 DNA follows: TGTGCCACCAGCAGCAAACTAGCGGGAGATGAGCAGTTCTTC.

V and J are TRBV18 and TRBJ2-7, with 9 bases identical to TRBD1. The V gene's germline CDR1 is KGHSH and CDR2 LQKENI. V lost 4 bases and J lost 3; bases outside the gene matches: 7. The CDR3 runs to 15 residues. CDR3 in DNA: TGTGCCAGCTCACACTCGGGACAGGGATACTACGAGCAGTACTTC. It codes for CASSHSGQGYYEQYF.

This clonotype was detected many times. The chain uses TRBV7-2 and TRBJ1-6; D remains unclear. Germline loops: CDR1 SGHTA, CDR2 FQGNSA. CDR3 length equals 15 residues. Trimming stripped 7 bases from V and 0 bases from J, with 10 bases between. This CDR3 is CASTGMSSYNSPLHF. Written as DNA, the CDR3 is TGTGCCAGCACGGGAATGAGCTCCTATAATTCACCCCTCCACTTT.

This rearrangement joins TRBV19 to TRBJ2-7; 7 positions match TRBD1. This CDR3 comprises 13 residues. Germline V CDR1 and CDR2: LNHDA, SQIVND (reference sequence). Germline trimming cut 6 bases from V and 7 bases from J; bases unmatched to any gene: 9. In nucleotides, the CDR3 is TGTGCCAGTAGACCTGACAGGGAGTGGGAGCAGTACTTC. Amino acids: CASRPDREWEQYF.

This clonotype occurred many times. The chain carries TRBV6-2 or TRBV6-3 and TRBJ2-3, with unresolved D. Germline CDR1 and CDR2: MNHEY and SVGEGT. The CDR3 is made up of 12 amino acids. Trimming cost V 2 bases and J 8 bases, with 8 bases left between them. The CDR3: CASSYAGATQYF. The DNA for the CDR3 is TGTGCCAGCAGTTACGCAGGAGCTACGCAGTATTTT.

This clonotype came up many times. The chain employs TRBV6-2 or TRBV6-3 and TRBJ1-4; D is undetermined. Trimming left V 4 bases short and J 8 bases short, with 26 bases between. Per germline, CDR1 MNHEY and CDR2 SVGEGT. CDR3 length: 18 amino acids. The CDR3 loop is CASSWAATSPRRGEKLFF. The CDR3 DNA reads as TGTGCCAGCAGTTGGGCCGCAACTTCGCCACGGCGTGGGGAAAAACTGTTTTTT.

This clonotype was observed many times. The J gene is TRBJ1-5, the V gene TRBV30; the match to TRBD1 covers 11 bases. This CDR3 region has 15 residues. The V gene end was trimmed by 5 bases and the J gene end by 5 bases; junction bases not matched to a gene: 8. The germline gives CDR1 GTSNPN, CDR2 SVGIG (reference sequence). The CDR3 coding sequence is TGTGCCTGGGCAACCGGGACAGGGGGAGATCAGCCCCAGCATTTT. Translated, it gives CAWATGTGGDQPQHF.

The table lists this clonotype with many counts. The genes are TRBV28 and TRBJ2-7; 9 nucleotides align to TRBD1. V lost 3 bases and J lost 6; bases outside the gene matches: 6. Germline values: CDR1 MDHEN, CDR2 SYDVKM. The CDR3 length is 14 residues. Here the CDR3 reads CASSFWTGDVEQYF. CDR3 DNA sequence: TGTGCCAGCAGTTTCTGGACAGGGGATGTCGAGCAGTACTTC.

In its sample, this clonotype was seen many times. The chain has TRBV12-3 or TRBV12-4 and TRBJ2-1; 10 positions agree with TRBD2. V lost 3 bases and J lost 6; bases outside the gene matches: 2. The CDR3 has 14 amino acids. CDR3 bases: TGTGCCAGCAGTTTGAGCGGGAGGGCCAATGAGCAGTTCTTC. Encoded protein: CASSLSGRANEQFF.

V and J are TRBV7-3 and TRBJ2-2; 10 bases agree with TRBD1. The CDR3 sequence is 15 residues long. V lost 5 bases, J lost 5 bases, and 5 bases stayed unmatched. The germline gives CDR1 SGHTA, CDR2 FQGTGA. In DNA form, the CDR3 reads TGTGCCAGCAGCACCGGACAGGGGGGGACCGGGGAGCTGTTTTTT. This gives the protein CASSTGQGGTGELFF.

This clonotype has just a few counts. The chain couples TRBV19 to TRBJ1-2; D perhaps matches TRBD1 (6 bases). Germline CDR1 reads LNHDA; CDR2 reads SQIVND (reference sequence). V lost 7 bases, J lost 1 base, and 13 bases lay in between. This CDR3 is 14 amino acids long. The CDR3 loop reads CASTLDSFNYGYTF. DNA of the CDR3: TGTGCCAGTACCCTGGACAGCTTTAACTATGGCTACACCTTC.